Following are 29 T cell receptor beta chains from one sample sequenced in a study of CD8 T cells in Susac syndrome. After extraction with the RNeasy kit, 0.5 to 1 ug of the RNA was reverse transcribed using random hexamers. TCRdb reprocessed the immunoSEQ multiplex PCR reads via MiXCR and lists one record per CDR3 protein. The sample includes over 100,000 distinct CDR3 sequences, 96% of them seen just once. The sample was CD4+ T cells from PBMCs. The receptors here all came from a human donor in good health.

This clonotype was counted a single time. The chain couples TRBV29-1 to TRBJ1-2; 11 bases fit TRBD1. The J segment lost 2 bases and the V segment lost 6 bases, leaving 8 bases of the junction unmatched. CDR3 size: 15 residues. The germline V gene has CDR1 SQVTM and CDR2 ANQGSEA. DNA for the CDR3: TGCAGCGTCGGACAGGGGGCCCTACTCAACTATGGCTACACCTTC. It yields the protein CSVGQGALLNYGYTF.

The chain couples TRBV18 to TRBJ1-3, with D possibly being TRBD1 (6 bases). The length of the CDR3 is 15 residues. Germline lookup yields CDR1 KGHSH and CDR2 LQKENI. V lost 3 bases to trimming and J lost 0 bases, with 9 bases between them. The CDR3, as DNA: TGTGCCAGCTCACCTATGGACAGCTCTGGAAACACCATATATTTT. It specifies CASSPMDSSGNTIYF.

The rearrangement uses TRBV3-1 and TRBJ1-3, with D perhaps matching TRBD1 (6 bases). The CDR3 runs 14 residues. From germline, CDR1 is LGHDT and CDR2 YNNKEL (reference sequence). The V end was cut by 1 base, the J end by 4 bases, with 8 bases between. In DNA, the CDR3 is TGTGCCAGCAGCCAAGGAACAGGGGGAAACACCATATATTTT. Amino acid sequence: CASSQGTGGNTIYF.

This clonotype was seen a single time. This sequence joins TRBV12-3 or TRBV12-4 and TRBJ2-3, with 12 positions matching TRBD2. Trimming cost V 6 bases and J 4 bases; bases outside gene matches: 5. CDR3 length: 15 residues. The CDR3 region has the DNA TGTGCCAGCAGCCTCGGGACTAGCGGGCCAGATACGCAGTATTTT. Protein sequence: CASSLGTSGPDTQYF.

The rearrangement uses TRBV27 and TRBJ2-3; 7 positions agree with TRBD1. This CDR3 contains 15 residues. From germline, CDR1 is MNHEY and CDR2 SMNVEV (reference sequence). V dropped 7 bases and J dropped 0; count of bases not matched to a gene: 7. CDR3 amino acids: CASTRDRVSTDTQYF. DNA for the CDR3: TGTGCCAGCACTCGAGACAGGGTTAGCACAGATACGCAGTATTTT.

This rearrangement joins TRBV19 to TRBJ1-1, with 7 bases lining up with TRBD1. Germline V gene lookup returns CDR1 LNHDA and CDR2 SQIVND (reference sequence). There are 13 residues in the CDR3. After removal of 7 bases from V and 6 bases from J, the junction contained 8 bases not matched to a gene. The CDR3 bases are TGTGCCAGTACCCTATCGGGACAGCCTGAAGCTTTCTTT. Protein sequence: CASTLSGQPEAFF.

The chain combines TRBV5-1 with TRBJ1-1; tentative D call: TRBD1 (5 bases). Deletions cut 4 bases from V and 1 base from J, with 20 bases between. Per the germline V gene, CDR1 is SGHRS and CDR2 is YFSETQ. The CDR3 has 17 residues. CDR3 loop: CASSQGARSPPNTEAFF. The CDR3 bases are TGCGCCAGCAGCCAAGGGGCCAGGAGTCCTCCGAACACTGAAGCTTTCTTT.

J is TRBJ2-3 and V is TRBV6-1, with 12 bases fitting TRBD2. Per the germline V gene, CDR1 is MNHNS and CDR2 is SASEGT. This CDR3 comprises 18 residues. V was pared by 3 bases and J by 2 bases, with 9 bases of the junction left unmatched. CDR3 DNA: TGTGCCAGCAGTGAGCCCTTACTAGCGGGGGGTTACACAGATACGCAGTATTTT. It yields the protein CASSEPLLAGGYTDTQYF.

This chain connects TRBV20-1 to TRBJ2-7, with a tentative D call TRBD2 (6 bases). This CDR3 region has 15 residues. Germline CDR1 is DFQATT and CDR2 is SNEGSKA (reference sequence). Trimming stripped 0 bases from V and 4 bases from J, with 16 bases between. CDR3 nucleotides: TGCAGTGCTAGAGACCCGGCGGGGTCCGGTTACGAGCAGTACTTC. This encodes CSARDPAGSGYEQYF.

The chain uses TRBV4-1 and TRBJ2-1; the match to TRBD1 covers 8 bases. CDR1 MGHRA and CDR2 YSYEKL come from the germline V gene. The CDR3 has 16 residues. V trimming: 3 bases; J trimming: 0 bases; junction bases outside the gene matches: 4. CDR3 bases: TGCGCCAGCAGCCAGCTGGGGACAGGCTCCTACAATGAGCAGTTCTTC. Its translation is CASSQLGTGSYNEQFF.

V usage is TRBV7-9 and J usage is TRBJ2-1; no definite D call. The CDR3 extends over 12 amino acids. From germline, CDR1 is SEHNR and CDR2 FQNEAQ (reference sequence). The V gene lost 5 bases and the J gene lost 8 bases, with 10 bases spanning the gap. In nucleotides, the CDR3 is TGTGCCAGCAGCCAGATAGGCTATGAGCAGTTCTTC. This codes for CASSQIGYEQFF.

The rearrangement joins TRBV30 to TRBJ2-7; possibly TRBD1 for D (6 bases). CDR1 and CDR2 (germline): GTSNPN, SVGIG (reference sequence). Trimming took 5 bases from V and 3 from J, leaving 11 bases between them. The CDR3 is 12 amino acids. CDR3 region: CAWGTRNYEQYF. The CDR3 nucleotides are TGTGCCTGGGGGACAAGGAACTACGAGCAGTACTTC. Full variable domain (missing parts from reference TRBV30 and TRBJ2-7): SQTIHQWPATLVQPVGSPLSLECTVEGTSNPNLYWYRQAAGRGLQLLFYSVGIGQISSEVPQNLSASRPQDRQFILSSKKLLLSDSGFYLCAWGTRNYEQYFGPGTRLTVT.

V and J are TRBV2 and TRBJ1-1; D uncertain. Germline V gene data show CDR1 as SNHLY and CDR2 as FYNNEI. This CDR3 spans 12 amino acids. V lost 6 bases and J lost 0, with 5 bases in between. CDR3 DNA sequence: TGTGCCAGCAGGGAGATGAACACTGAAGCTTTCTTT. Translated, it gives CASREMNTEAFF.

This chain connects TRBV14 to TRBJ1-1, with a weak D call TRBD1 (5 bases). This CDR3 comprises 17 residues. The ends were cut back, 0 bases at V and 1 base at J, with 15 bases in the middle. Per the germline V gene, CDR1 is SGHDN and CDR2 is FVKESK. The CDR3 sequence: CASSQELGRGENTEAFF. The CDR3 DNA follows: TGTGCCAGCAGCCAAGAGTTGGGGCGAGGAGAGAACACTGAAGCTTTCTTT.

CDR3 nucleotide sequence: TGTGCCAGCAGCCAGCTAACCGGGGAGCTGTTTTTT. Translation: CASSQLTGELFF. The chain is built from TRBV3-1 and TRBJ2-2; D not certain. The germline gives CDR1 LGHDT, CDR2 YNNKEL (reference sequence). The CDR3 loop spans 12 amino acids. With 3 bases removed from V and 5 bases from J, the gap between germline ends came to 4 bases.

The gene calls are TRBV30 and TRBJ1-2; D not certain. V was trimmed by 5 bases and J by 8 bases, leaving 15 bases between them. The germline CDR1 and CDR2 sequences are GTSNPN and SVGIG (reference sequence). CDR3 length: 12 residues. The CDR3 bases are TGTGCCTGGGGAGACGGAACGGGGGGCTACACCTTC. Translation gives CAWGDGTGGYTF.

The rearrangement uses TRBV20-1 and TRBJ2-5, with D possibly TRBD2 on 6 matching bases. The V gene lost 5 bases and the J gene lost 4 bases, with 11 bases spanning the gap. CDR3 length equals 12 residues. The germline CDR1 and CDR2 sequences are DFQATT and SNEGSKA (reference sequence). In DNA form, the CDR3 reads TGCAGTGCTCCGGCCGGGGGAGAGACCCAGTACTTC. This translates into CSAPAGGETQYF.

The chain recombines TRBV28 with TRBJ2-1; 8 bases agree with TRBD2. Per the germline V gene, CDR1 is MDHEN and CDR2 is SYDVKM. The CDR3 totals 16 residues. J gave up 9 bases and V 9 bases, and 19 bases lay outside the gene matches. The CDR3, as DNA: TGTGCCAGTAACGCCTCCGGGACTAGTCGCTGGGGTGAGCAGTTCTTC. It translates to CASNASGTSRWGEQFF.

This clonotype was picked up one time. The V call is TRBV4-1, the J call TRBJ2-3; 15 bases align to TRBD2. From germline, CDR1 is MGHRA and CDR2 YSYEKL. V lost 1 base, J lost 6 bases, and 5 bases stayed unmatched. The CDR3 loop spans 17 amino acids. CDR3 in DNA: TGCGCCAGCAGCCAAGTTGGGGGGACTAGCGGGGGGGATACGCAGTATTTT. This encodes CASSQVGGTSGGDTQYF.

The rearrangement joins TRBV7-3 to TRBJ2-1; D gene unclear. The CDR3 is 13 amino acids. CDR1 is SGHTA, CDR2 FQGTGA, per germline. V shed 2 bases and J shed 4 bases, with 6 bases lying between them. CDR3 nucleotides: TGTGCCAGCAGCTTAGGACGATACAATGAGCAGTTCTTC. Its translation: CASSLGRYNEQFF.

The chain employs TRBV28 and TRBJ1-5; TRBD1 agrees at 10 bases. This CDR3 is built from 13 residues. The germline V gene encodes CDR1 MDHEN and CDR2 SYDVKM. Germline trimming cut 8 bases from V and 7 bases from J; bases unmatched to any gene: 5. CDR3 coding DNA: TGTGCCAGCGGCGGGACAGGGGTACAGCCCCAGCATTTT. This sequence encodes CASGGTGVQPQHF.

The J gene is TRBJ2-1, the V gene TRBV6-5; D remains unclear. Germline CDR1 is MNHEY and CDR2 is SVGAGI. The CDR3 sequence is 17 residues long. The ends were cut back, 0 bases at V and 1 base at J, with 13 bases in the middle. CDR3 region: CASSYSLGMGSYNEQFF. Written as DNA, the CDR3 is TGTGCCAGCAGTTACTCTCTAGGGATGGGATCCTACAATGAGCAGTTCTTC.

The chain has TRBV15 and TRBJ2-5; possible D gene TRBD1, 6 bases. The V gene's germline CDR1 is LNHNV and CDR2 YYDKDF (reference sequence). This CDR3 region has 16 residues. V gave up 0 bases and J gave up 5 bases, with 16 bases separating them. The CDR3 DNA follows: TGTGCCACCAGCAGAGATCGAGGGGGTGGGTGGGAGACCCAGTACTTC. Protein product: CATSRDRGGGWETQYF. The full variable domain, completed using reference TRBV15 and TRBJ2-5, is DAMVIQNPRYQVTQFGKPVTLSCSQTLNHNVMYWYQQKSSQAPKLLFHYYDKDFNNEADTPDNFQSRRPNTSFCFLDIRSPGLGDTAMYLCATSRDRGGGWETQYFGPGTRLLVL.

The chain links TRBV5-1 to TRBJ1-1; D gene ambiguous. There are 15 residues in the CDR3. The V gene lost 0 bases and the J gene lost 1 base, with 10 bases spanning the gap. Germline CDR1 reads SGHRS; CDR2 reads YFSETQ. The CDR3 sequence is CASSLAPGSNTEAFF. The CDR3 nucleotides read TGCGCCAGCAGCTTGGCGCCGGGATCGAACACTGAAGCTTTCTTT. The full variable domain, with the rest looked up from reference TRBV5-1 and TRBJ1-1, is KAGVTQTPRYLIKTRGQQVTLSCSPISGHRSVSWYQQTPGQGLQFLFEYFSETQRNKGNFPGRFSGRQFSNSRSEMNVSTLELGDSALYLCASSLAPGSNTEAFFGQGTRLTVV.

For the CDR3, the DNA is TGTGCCAGCAGCCCTCGGACAGCCTCCTCTGGAAACACCATATATTTT. It codes for CASSPRTASSGNTIYF. The chain employs TRBV9 and TRBJ1-3, with D perhaps matching TRBD1 (6 bases). The CDR3 spans 16 residues. Trimming removed 4 bases at V and 0 bases at J, with 14 bases between. Germline CDR1 is SGDLS and CDR2 is YYNGEE.

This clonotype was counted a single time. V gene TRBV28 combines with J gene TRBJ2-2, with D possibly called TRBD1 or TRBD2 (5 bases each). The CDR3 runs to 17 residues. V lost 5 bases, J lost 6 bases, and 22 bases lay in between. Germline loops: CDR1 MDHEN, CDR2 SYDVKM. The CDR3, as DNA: TGTGCCAGCAGTCTCCGTACAGGAGCGGTTGGCCCCGGGGAGCTGTTTTTT. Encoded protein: CASSLRTGAVGPGELFF.

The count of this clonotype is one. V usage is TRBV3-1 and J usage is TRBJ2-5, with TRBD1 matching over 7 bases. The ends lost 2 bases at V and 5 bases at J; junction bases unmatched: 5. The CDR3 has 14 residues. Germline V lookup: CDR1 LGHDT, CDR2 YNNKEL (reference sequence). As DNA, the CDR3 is TGTGCCAGCAGCCAACGAGGGGGCTGGGAGACCCAGTACTTC. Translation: CASSQRGGWETQYF.

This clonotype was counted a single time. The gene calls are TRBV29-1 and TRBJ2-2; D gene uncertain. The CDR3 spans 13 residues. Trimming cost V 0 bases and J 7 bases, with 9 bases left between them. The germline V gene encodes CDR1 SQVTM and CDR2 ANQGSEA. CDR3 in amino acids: CSVEEESIGELFF. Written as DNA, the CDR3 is TGCAGCGTTGAAGAAGAGTCGATCGGGGAGCTGTTTTTT.

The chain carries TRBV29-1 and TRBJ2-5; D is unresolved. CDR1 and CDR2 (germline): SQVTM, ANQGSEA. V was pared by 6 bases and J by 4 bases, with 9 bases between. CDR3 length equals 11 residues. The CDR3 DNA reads TGCAGCGTGGGATTGGGAGAGACCCAGTACTTC. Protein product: CSVGLGETQYF.